One T cell receptor beta chain is described in this entry. Its antigen is unknown. This sample stems from a study of cytomegalovirus exposure and HLA in healthy donors. Study-level findings and limits: Analysis performed later showed TCR beta chains linked to HLA being more clonally expanded than equally common others. In a later analysis, donors in an Asian-associated ancestry cluster reportedly had fewer N-insertions in productive TCRs than the cohort mean. The authors reported that TCR beta sequences could predict HLA-A and HLA-B alleles. These predictions were accurate for most subjects in the first cohort.

Healthy people donating bone marrow made up the donors. The primer mix had 60 Vbeta and 13 Jbeta primers. Libraries were prepared by immunoSEQ multiplex PCR; TCRdb keeps only in-frame clonotypes and omits some of them. The profile covers roughly 120,000 clones, with roughly 78% appearing a single time and 2.5% to 3.5% taken by the ten largest. Germline-derived CDR1 and CDR2 are MGHDK and SYGVNS. The CDR3 runs 15 residues. The sample comprised PBMCs. The receptor was derived from a male donor in good health and CMV-seronegative. The rearrangement joins TRBV25-1 to TRBJ2-5; 11 bases match TRBD2. The J call may be incorrect, as the DNA end agrees better with TRBJ2-7. The DNA of the CDR3 is TGTGCCAGCAGTAAGGGGACTAGCGGCCCCTACGAGCAGTACTTC. Protein sequence: CASSKGTSGPYEQYF.